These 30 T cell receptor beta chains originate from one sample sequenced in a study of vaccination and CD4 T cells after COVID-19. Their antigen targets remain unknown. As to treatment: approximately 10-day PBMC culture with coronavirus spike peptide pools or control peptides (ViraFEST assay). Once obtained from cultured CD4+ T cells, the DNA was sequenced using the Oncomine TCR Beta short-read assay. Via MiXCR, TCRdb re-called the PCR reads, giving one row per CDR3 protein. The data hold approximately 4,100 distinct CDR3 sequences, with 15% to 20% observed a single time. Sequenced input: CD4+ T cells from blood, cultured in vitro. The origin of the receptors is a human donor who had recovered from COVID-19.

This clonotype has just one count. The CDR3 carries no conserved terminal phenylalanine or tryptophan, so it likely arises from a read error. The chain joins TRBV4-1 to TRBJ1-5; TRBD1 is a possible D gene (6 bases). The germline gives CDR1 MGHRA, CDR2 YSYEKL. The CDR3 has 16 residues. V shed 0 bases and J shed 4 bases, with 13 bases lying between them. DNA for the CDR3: TGCGCCAGCAGCCAAGAAAGAGAACAGGGAAATCAGCCCCAGCATTCT. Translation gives CASSQEREQGNQPQHS.

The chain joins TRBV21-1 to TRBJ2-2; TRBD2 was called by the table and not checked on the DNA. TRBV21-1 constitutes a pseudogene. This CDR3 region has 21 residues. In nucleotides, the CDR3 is TGTGCCAGCAGCAAAGTTACGGGGACTAGCGGGGCCACTTCGAACACCGGGGAGCTGTTTTTT. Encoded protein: CASSKVTGTSGATSNTGELFF.

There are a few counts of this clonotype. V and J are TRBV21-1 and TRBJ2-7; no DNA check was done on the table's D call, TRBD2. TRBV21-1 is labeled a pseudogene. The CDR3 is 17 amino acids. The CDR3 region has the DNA TGTGCCAGCAGTAGGGGACGACTAGCTGGGCGTTTGGGTGAGCAGTACTTC. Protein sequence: CASSRGRLAGRLGEQYF.

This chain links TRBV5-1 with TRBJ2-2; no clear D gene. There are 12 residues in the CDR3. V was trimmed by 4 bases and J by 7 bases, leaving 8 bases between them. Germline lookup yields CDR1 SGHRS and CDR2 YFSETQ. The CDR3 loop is CASSLEIGELFF. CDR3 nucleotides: TGCGCCAGCAGCCTGGAGATCGGGGAGCTGTTTTTT.

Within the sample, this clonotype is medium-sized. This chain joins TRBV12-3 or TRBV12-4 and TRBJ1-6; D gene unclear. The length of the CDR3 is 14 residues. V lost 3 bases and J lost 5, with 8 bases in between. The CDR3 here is CASSLTRDNSPLHF. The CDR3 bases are TGTGCCAGCAGTTTGACGAGGGATAATTCACCCCTCCACTTT.

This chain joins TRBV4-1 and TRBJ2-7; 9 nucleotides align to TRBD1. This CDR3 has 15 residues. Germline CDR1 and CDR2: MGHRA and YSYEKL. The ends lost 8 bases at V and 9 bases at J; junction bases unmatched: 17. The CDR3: CASQKGQGSNWRQYF. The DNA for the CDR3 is TGCGCCAGCCAAAAAGGACAGGGGTCTAATTGGAGGCAGTACTTC.

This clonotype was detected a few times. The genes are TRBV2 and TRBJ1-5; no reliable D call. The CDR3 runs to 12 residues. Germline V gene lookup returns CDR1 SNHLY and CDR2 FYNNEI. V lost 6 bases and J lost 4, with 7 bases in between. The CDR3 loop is CASRSANQPQHF. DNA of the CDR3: TGTGCCAGCAGGTCCGCGAATCAGCCCCAGCATTTT.

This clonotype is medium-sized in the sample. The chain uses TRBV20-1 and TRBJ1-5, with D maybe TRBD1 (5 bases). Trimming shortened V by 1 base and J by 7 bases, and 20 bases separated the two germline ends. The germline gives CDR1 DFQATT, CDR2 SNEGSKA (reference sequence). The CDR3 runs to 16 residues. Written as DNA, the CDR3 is TGCAGTGCTAGAGCCGCCTACTCGCAGGGTAAGCAGCCCCAGCATTTT. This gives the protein CSARAAYSQGKQPQHF.

In DNA, the CDR3 is TGTGCCTCTACCCCGGGGGGGCCTGGGACCCAGTACTTC. Translated, it gives CASTPGGPGTQYF. The rearrangement links TRBV30 to TRBJ2-5, with TRBD2 matching over 8 bases. This CDR3 has 13 residues. The V gene end was trimmed by 7 bases and the J gene end by 7 bases; junction bases not matched to a gene: 11. The germline CDR1 and CDR2 sequences are GTSNPN and SVGIG (reference sequence).

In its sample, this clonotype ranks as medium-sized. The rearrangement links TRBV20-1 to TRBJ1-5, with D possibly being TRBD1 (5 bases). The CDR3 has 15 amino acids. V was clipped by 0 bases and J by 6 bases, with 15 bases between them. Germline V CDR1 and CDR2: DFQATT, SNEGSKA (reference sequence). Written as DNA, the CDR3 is TGCAGTGCTAGAGAAAGGGCAGGGCAACGTCAGCCCCAGCATTTT. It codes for CSARERAGQRQPQHF.

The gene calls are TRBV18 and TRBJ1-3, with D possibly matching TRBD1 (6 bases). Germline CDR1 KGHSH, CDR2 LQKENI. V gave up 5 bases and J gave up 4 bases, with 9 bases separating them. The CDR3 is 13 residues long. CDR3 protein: CASSTGYGNTIYF. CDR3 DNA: TGTGCCAGCTCAACAGGGTACGGAAACACCATATATTTT.

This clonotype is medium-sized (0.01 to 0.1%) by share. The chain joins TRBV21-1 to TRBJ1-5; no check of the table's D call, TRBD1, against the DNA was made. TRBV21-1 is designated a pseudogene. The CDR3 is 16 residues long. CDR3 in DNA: TGTGCCAGCAGCCCCGGGGGCCGGAATAGCAATCAGCCCCAGCATTTT. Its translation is CASSPGGRNSNQPQHF.

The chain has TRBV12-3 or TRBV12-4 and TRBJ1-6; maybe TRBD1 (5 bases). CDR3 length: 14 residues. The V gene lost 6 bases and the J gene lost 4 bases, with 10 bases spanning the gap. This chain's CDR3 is CASSQGRYNSPLHF. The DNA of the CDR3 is TGTGCCAGCAGCCAGGGACGGTATAATTCACCCCTCCACTTT.

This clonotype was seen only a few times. CDR3: CATHPGGLLYGYTF. The CDR3 DNA follows: TGTGCCACCCACCCGGGGGGACTTCTCTATGGCTACACCTTC. V is TRBV6-1 and J is TRBJ1-2, with D maybe TRBD1 (5 bases). Trimming took 10 bases from V and 4 from J, leaving 19 bases between them. Looked up from germline, CDR1 is MNHNS and CDR2 is SASEGT. The length of the CDR3 is 14 residues.

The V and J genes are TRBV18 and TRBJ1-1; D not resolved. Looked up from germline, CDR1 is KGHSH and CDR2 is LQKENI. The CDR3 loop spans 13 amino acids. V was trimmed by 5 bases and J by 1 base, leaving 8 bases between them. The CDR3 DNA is TGTGCCAGCTCAACCCGTACGAACACTGAAGCTTTCTTT. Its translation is CASSTRTNTEAFF.

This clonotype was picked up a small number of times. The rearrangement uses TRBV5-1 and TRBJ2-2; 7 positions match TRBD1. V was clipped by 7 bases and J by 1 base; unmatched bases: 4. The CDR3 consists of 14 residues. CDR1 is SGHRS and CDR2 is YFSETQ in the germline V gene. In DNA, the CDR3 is TGCGCCAGCGCTAGACAGGGGAACACCGGGGAGCTGTTTTTT. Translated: CASARQGNTGELFF.

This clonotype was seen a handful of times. The CDR3 region is CSVRAGGGNTIYF. Written as DNA, the CDR3 is TGCAGCGTTAGGGCAGGGGGTGGAAACACCATATATTTT. This chain connects TRBV29-1 to TRBJ1-3, with TRBD1 identical over 7 bases. The CDR3 is made up of 13 amino acids. Germline-derived CDR1 and CDR2 are SQVTM and ANQGSEA. J gave up 3 bases and V 5 bases, and 4 bases lay outside the gene matches.

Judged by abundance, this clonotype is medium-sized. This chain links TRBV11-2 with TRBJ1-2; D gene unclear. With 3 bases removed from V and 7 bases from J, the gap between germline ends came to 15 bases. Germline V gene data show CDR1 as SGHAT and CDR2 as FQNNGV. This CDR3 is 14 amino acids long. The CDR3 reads CASSFRIQASGYTF. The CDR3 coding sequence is TGTGCCAGCAGCTTCCGGATCCAAGCTAGTGGCTACACCTTC.

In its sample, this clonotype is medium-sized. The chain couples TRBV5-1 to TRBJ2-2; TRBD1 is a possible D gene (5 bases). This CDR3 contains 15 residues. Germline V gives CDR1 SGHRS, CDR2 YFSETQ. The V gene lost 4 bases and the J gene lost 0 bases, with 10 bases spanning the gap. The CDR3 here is CASSPTVANTGELFF. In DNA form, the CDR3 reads TGCGCCAGCAGCCCGACAGTAGCGAACACCGGGGAGCTGTTTTTT.

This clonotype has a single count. CDR3 sequence (DNA): TGCGCCAGCAGCTTACGACTAGCGGGGGGGACCGGGGAGCTGTTTTTT. Protein sequence: CASSLRLAGGTGELFF. The chain recombines TRBV5-1 with TRBJ2-2, with TRBD2 identical over 14 bases. The germline gives CDR1 SGHRS, CDR2 YFSETQ. Losses at the gene ends were 2 bases for V and 5 bases for J; bases not matched to a gene: 2. The CDR3 extends over 16 amino acids.

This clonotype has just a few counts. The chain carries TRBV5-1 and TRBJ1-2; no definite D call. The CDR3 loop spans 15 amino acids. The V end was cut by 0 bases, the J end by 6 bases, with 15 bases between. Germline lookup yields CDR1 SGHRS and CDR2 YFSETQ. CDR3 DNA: TGCGCCAGCAGCTTGGGTCCCTCTGTGGGCGATGGCTACACCTTC. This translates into CASSLGPSVGDGYTF. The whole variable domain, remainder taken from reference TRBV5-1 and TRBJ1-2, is KAGVTQTPRYLIKTRGQQVTLSCSPISGHRSVSWYQQTPGQGLQFLFEYFSETQRNKGNFPGRFSGRQFSNSRSEMNVSTLELGDSALYLCASSLGPSVGDGYTFGSGTRLTVV.

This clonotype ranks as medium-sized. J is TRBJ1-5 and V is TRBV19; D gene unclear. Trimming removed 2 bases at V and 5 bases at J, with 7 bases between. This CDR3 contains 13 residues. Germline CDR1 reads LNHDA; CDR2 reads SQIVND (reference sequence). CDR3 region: CASSIPGDQPQHF. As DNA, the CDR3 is TGTGCCAGTAGTATACCAGGTGATCAGCCCCAGCATTTT. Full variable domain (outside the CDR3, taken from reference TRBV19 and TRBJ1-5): DGGITQSPKYLFRKEGQNVTLSCEQNLNHDAMYWYRQDPGQGLRLIYYSQIVNDFQKGDIAEGYSVSREKKESFPLTVTSAQKNPTAFYLCASSIPGDQPQHFGDGTRLSIL.

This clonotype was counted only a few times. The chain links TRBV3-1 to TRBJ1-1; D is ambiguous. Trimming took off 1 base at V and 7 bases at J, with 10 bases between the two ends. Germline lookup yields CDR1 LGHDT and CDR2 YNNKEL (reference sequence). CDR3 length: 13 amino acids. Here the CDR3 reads CASSQGMRYEAFF. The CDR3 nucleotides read TGTGCCAGCAGCCAAGGGATGCGTTATGAAGCTTTCTTT. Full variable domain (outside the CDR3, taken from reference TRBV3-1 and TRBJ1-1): DTAVSQTPKYLVTQMGNDKSIKCEQNLGHDTMYWYKQDSKKFLKIMFSYNNKELIINETVPNRFSPKSPDKAHLNLHINSLELGDSAVYFCASSQGMRYEAFFGQGTRLTVV.

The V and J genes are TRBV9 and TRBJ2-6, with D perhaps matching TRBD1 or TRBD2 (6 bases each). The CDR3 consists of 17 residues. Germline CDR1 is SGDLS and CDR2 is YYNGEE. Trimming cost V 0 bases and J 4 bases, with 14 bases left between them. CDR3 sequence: CASSVDPGAIGANVLTF. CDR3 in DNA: TGTGCCAGCAGCGTAGACCCGGGGGCGATCGGGGCCAACGTCCTGACTTTC.

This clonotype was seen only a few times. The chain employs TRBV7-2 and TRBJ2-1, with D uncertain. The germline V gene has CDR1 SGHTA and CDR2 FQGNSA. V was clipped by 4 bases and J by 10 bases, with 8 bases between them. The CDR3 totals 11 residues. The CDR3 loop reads CASSSPREQFF. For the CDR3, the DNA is TGTGCCAGCAGCTCCCCAAGAGAGCAGTTCTTC. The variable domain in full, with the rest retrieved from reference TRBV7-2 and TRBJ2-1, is GAGVSQSPSNKVTEKGKDVELRCDPISGHTALYWYRQSLGQGLEFLIYFQGNSAPDKSGLPSDRFSAERTGGSVSTLTIQRTQQEDSAVYLCASSSPREQFFGPGTRLTVL.

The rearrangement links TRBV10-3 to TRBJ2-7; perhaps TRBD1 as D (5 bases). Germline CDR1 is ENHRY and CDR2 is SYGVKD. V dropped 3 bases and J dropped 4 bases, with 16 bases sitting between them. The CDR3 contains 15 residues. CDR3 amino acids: CAISDLARAGYEQYF. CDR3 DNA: TGTGCCATCAGTGACCTCGCCAGGGCCGGTTACGAGCAGTACTTC.

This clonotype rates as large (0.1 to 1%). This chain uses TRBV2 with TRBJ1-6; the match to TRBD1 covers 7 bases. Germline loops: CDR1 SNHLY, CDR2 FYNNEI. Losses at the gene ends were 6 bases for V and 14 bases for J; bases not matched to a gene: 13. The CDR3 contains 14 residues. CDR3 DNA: TGTGCCAGCAGACTCGGGACAGAGAATTGGTCCCTCCACTTT. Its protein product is CASRLGTENWSLHF.

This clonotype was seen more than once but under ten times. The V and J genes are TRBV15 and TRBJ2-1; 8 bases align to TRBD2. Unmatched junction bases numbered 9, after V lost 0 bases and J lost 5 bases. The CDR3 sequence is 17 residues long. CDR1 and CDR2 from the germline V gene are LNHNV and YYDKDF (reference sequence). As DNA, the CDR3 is TGTGCCACCAGCAGAGATCGTAGCGGGGTCGGTGACAATGAGCAGTTCTTC. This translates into CATSRDRSGVGDNEQFF.

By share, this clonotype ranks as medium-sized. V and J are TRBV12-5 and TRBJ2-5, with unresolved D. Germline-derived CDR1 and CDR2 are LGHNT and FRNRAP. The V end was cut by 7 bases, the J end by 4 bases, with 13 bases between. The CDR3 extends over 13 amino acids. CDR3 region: CASAPEPGETQYF. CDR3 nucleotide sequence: TGTGCTAGTGCCCCTGAGCCTGGAGAGACCCAGTACTTC.

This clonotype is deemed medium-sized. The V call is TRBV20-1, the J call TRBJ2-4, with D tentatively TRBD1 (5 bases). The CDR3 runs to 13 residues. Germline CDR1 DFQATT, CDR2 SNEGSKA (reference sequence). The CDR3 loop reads CGALRESKNIQYF. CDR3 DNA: TGCGGGGCCCTTAGGGAATCTAAAAACATTCAGTACTTC.